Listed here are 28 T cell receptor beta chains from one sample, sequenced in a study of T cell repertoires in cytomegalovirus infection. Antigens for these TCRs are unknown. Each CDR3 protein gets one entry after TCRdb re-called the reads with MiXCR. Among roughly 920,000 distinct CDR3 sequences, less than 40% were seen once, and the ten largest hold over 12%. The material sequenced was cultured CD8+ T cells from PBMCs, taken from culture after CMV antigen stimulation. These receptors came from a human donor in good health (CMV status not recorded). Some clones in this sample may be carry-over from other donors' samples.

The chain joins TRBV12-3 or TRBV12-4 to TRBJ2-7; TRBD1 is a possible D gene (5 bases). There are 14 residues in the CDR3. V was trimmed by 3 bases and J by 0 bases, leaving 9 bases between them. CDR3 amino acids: CASSLVTDSYEQYF. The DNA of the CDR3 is TGTGCCAGCAGTTTGGTGACAGACTCCTACGAGCAGTACTTC.

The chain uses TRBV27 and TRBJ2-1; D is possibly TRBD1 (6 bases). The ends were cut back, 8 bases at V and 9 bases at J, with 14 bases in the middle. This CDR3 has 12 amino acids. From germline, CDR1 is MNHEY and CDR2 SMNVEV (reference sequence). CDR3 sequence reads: CASRQGSGEQFF. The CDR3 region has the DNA TGTGCCAGCCGGCAGGGGAGCGGTGAGCAGTTCTTC.

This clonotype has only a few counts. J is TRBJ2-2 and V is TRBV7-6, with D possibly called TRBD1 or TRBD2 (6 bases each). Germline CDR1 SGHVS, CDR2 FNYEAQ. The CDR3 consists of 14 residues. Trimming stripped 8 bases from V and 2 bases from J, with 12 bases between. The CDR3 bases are TGTGCCAGCTGGGGGGCACAAAACACCGGGGAGCTGTTTTTT. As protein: CASWGAQNTGELFF.

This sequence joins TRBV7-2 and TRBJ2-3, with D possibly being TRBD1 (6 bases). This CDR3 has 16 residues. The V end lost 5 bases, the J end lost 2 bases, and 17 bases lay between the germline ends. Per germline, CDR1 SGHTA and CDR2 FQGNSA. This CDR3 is CASSLLRDTYTDTQYF. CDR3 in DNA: TGTGCCAGCAGCCTCCTCCGGGACACGTACACAGATACGCAGTATTTT.

The CDR3 coding sequence is TGTGCCAGCAGCTCCGGGACGAGGGATACGCAGTATTTT. Translating it yields CASSSGTRDTQYF. The chain is built from TRBV11-3 and TRBJ2-3; perhaps D is TRBD1 or TRBD2 (5 bases each). The CDR3 is 13 amino acids. Trimming pared 4 bases from V and 6 bases from J, leaving 11 bases between. From germline, CDR1 is SGHNT and CDR2 YENEEA.

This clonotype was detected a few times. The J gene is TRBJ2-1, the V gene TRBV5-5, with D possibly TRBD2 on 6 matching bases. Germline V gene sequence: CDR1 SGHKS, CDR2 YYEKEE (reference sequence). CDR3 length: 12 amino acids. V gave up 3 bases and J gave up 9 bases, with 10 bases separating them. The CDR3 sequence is CASSSMGLEQFF. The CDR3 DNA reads TGTGCCAGCAGCTCGATGGGACTTGAGCAGTTCTTC.

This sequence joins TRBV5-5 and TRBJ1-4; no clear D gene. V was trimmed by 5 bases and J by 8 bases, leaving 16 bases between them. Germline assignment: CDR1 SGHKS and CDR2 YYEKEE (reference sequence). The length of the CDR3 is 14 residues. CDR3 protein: CASSLDMGGEKLFF. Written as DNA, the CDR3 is TGTGCCAGCAGTCTCGACATGGGAGGCGAAAAACTGTTTTTT.

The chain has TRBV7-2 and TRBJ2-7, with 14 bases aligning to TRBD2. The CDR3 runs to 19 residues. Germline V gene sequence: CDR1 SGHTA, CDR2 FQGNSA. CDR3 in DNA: TGTGCCAACAGCTTAGAAGGGACTAGCGGGGGCCCGAGCTCCTACGAGCAGTACGTC. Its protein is CANSLEGTSGGPSSYEQYV.

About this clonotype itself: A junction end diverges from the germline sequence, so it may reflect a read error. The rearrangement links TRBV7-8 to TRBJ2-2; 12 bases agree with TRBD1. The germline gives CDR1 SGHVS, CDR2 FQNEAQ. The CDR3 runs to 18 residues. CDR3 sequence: CAGSARDRGRSDTGELFF. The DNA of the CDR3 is TGTGCCGGCAGCGCCCGGGACAGGGGGCGCTCGGACACCGGGGAGCTGTTTTTT.

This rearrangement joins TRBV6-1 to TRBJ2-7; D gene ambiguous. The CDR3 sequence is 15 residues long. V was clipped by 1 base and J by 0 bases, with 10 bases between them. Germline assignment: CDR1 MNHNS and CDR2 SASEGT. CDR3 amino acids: CASSEGYSGSYEQYF. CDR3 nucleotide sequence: TGTGCCAGCAGTGAAGGGTATTCGGGCTCCTACGAGCAGTACTTC.

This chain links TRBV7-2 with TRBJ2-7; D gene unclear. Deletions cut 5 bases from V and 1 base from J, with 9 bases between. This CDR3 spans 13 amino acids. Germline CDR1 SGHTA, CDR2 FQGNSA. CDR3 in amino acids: CASSGNGSYEQYV. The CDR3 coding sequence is TGTGCCAGCAGCGGAAACGGGTCCTACGAGCAGTACGTC.

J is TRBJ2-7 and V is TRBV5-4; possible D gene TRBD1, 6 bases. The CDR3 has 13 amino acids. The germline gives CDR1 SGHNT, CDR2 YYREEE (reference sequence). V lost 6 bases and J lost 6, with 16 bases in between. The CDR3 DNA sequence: TGTGCCAGCACCTTCGCACAGGGATCCGAGCAGTACTTC. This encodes CASTFAQGSEQYF.

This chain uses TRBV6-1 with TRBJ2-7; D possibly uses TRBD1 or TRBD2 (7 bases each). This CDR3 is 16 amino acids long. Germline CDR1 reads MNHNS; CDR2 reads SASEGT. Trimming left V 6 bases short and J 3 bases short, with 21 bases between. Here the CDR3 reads CASSFIRQGGSYEQYF. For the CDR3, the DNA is TGTGCCAGCAGCTTTATCCGACAGGGAGGGAGCTACGAGCAGTACTTC.

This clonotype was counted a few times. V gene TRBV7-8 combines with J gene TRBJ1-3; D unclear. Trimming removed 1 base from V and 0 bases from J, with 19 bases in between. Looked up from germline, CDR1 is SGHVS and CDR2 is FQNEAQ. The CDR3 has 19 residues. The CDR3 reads CASSLVTGSLASSGNTIYF. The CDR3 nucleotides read TGTGCCAGCAGCTTAGTTACGGGATCGTTGGCAAGCTCTGGAAACACCATATATTTT. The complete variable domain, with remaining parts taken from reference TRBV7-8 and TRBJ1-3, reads GAGVSQSPRYKVAKRGQDVALRCDPISGHVSLFWYQQALGQGPEFLTYFQNEAQLDKSGLPSDRFFAERPEGSVSTLKIQRTQQEDSAVYLCASSLVTGSLASSGNTIYFGEGSWLTVV.

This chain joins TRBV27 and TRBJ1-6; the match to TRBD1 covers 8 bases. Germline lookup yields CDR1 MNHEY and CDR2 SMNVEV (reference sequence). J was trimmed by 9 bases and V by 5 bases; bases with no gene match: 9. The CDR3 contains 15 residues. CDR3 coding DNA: TGTGCCAGCAGTCCGACGACAGGGGTAATTTCACCCCTCCACTTT. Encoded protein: CASSPTTGVISPLHF.

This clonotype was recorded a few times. CDR3 sequence reads: CASTELAGVPYEQYV. CDR3 DNA sequence: TGTGCCAGCACCGAACTAGCGGGGGTACCCTACGAGCAGTACGTC. The chain carries TRBV28 and TRBJ2-7; 11 bases align to TRBD2. V shed 7 bases and J 2 bases; nucleotides not matched to a gene: 7. Germline values: CDR1 MDHEN, CDR2 SYDVKM. The CDR3 has 15 amino acids.

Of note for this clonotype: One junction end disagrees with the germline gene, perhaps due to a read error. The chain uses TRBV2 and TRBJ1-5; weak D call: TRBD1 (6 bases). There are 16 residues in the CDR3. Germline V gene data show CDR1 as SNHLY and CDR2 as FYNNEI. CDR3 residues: CASRGGREYSFQPQHF. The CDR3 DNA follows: TGTGCCAGCCGGGGGGGCAGGGAGTACTCGTTTCAGCCCCAACATTTT.

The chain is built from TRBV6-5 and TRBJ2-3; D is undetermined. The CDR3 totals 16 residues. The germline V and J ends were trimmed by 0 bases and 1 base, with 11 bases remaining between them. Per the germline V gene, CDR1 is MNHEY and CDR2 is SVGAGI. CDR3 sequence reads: CASSYSTPSGTDTQYF. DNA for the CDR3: TGTGCCAGCAGTTACTCGACCCCGAGCGGCACAGATACGCAGTATTTT.

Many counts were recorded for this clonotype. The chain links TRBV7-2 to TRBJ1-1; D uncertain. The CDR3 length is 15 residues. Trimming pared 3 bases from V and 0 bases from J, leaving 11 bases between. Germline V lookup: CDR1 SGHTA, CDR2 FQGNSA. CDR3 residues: CASSLNRGVNTEAFF. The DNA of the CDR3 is TGTGCCAGCAGCTTGAACAGAGGAGTGAACACTGAAGCTTTCTTT.

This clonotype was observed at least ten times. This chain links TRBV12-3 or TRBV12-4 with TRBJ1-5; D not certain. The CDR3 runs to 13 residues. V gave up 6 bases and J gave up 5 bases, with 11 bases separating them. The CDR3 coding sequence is TGTGCCAGCAGCGCGGGGAGGCATCAGCCCCAGCATTTT. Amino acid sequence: CASSAGRHQPQHF.

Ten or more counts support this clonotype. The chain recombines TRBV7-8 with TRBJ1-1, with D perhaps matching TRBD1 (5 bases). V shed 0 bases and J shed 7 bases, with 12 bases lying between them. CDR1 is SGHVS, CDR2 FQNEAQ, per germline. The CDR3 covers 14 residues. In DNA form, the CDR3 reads TGTGCCAGCAGCTTAGCCGGGGCGCATCGTGAAGCTTTCTTT. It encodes CASSLAGAHREAFF.

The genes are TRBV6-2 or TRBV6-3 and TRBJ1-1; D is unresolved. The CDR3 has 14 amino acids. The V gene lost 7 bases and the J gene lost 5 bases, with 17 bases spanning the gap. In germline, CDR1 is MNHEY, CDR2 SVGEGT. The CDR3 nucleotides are TGTGCCAGCACCATTAATGGACGCCAGACTGAAGCTTTCTTT. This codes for CASTINGRQTEAFF.

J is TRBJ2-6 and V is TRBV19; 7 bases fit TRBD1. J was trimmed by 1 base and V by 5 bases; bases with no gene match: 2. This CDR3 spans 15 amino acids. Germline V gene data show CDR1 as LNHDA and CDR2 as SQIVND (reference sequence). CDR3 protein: CASSSQGSGANVLTF. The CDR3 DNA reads TGTGCCAGTAGTTCACAGGGGTCTGGGGCCAACGTCCTGACTTTC.

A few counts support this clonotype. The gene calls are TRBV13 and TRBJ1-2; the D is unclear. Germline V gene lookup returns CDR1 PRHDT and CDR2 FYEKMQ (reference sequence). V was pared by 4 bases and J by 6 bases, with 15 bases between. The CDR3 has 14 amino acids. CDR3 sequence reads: CASSSSLVRDGYTF. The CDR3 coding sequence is TGTGCCAGCAGCTCCTCGTTGGTACGGGATGGCTACACCTTC. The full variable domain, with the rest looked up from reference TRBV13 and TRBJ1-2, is AAGVIQSPRHLIKEKRETATLKCYPIPRHDTVYWYQQGPGQDPQFLISFYEKMQSDKGSIPDRFSAQQFSDYHSELNMSSLELGDSALYFCASSSSLVRDGYTFGSGTRLTVV.

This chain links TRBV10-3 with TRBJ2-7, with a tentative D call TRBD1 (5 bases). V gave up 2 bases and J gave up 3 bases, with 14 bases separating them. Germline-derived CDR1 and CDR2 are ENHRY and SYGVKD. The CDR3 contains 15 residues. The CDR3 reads CAISERTGLYYEQYF. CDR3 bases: TGTGCCATCAGTGAGAGAACAGGTCTTTACTACGAGCAGTACTTC.

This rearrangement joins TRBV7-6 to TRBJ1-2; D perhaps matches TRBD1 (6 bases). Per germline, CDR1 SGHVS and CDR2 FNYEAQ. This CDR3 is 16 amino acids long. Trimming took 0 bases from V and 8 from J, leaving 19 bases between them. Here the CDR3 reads CASSLAIDGTSGGYTF. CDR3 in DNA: TGTGCCAGCAGCTTAGCGATCGACGGGACATCGGGGGGCTACACCTTC. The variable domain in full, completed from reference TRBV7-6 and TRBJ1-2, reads GAGVSQSPRYKVTKRGQDVALRCDPISGHVSLYWYRQALGQGPEFLTYFNYEAQQDKSGLPNDRFSAERPEGSISTLTIQRTEQRDSAMYRCASSLAIDGTSGGYTFGSGTRLTVV.

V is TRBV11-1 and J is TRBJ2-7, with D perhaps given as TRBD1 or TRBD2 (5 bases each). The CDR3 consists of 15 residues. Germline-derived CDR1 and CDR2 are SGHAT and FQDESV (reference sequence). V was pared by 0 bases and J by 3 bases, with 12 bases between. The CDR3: CASSLARDPYYEQYV. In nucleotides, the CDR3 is TGTGCCAGCAGCTTAGCCCGGGACCCATACTACGAGCAGTACGTC.

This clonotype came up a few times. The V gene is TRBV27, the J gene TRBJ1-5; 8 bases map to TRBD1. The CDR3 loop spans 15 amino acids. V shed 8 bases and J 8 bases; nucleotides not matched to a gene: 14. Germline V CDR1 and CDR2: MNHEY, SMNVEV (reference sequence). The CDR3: CASSFRGLTKEPQHF. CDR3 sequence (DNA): TGTGCCAGCTCTTTCAGGGGGCTAACCAAGGAGCCCCAGCATTTT.